The rows below give T cell receptor beta chains drawn from one sample of a study of blood T cell repertoires in COVID-19. Sequencing was performed with immunoSEQ multiplex PCR; in TCRdb, only in-frame clones are kept and a portion is missing. The table includes fewer than 350,000 clones, approximately 90% detected once. Input material: peripheral blood. The origin of the receptors is a woman under 40 with COVID-19, enrolled during active disease. The CDR3 runs from the conserved cysteine through the conserved F or W. D genes are given only for firm matches. Some rows have no size entry. The others give once, few or many, or a class for an expanded clone.

TRBJ2-7 once TRBD1 TRBV4-1 CASSQLTGVPYEQYF TGCGCCAGCAGCCAGTTGACAGGGGTCCCCTACGAGCAGTACTTC
TRBJ1-2 . . TRBV7-2 CASSLDARGYGYTF TGTGCCAGCAGCTTAGATGCGCGGGGCTATGGCTACACCTTC
TRBJ2-2 . TRBD2 TRBV5-1 CASSLDLAGGSNTGELFF TGCGCCAGCAGCTTGGATCTAGCGGGAGGGTCGAACACCGGGGAGCTGTTTTTT
TRBJ2-1 once TRBD2 TRBV4-2 CASSDGRAGYNEQFF TGTGCCAGCAGCGACGGGAGGGCCGGGTACAATGAGCAGTTCTTC
TRBJ1-1 . . TRBV2 CASSATTLQSTEAFF TGTGCCAGCAGTGCCACGACACTGCAGAGCACTGAAGCTTTCTTT
TRBJ2-5 . . TRBV4-2 CASSQVWSGQETQYF TGTGCCAGCAGCCAAGTCTGGAGCGGACAAGAGACCCAGTACTTC
TRBJ2-1 . . TRBV19 CASSMGDYTEQFF TGTGCCAGTAGTATGGGAGACTACACTGAGCAGTTCTTC
TRBJ1-6 . . TRBV7-8 CASSSAGLNSPLHF TGTGCCAGCAGCTCGGCAGGGCTCAATTCACCCCTCCACTTT
TRBJ1-2 . . TRBV6-2/TRBV6-3 CASSARGLPAGYTF TGTGCCAGCAGTGCCAGGGGTCTCCCCGCCGGCTACACCTTC
TRBJ2-1 few TRBD1 TRBV5-1 CASSGGQGLYNEQFF TGCGCCAGCAGCGGAGGACAGGGGCTCTACAATGAGCAGTTCTTC
TRBJ2-1 once . TRBV28 CASSLKQGGLRNEQFF TGTGCCAGCAGTTTAAAACAGGGTGGGCTTAGGAATGAGCAGTTCTTC
TRBJ2-5 . . TRBV21-1 CASSARPGGETQYF TGTGCCAGCAGCGCCAGACCGGGGGGAGAGACCCAGTACTTC
TRBJ2-1 . . TRBV9 CASSVGGRRGDEQFF TGTGCCAGCAGCGTAGGGGGACGGAGGGGAGATGAGCAGTTCTTC
TRBJ2-7 few TRBD2 TRBV6-1 CASSEGLAGAYEQYF TGTGCCAGCAGTGAGGGCCTAGCGGGAGCCTACGAGCAGTACTTC
TRBJ2-7 . TRBD2 TRBV20-1 CSASTLRTSGVSPYEQYF TGCAGTGCTAGTACCCTTCGGACTAGCGGGGTTTCCCCCTACGAGCAGTACTTC
TRBJ2-3 . . TRBV29-1 CSVPRTADTDTQYF TGCAGCGTTCCTCGGACAGCCGACACAGATACGCAGTATTTT
TRBJ2-5 . TRBD2 TRBV30 CAWTLVGGPQETQYF TGTGCCTGGACCCTTGTGGGAGGGCCTCAAGAGACCCAGTACTTC
TRBJ1-1 . . TRBV25-1 CASSQTTGGWTEAFF TGTGCCAGCAGTCAAACAACAGGCGGATGGACTGAAGCTTTCTTT
TRBJ2-4 . TRBD1 TRBV4-1 CASSQGQGRENIQYF TGCGCCAGCAGCCAAGGACAGGGTCGGGAAAACATTCAGTACTTC
TRBJ1-4 . . TRBV12-1 CASSFEGQGKDEKLFF TGTGCCAGCAGCTTTGAAGGACAGGGAAAGGATGAAAAACTGTTTTTT